This T cell receptor beta chain was identified during a study of blood T cell repertoires in COVID-19. Across the study: The analysed material was cDNA or gDNA that came from T cells, B-cell-depleted T cells, or PBMCs.

Under the authors' procedure: Amplifying reference gene primers gave estimates of nucleated cell counts. Sequencing used immunoSEQ multiplex PCR; TCRdb keeps in-frame clones, though not all of them. From that table come the V and J calls and clone size; the DNA was used to work out D and trimming. The data contain approximately 96,000 clones, roughly 95% of them seen just once; the ten biggest clones take up around 4.7%. Germline V gene lookup returns CDR1 MNHEY and CDR2 SVGAGI. The CDR3 spans 14 residues. V was clipped by 6 bases and J by 8 bases; unmatched bases: 12. V usage is TRBV6-5 and J usage is TRBJ1-2; 7 bases match TRBD1. This sequence was found in a human donor with active COVID-19. The donor label of this sample is uncertain. The specimen sequenced was peripheral blood. Here the CDR3 reads CASRVDRAAGGYTF. The CDR3 bases are TGTGCCAGCAGAGTCGACAGGGCCGCCGGCGGCTACACCTTC.